Each of the 8 T cell receptor beta chains below was sequenced from the same sample in a study of long-term antiretroviral therapy in people with HIV. Assay version v3.0 of immunoSEQ was used, and it was run at survey level. Some clones are missing from TCRdb's copy, which holds only in-frame ones; the method was immunoSEQ multiplex PCR. Altogether approximately 32,000 clones are present, roughly 85% being singletons, with the ten largest covering approximately 7.9%. The sample consisted of unsorted PBMCs, taken 0.4 years before starting antiretroviral therapy. The receptors here all came from a man younger than 35 with HIV.

The rearrangement links TRBV30 to TRBJ2-1; tentative D call: TRBD2 (6 bases). Germline CDR1 GTSNPN, CDR2 SVGIG (reference sequence). The CDR3 consists of 15 residues. V gave up 0 bases and J gave up 2 bases, with 11 bases separating them. In DNA, the CDR3 is TGTGCCTGGAGTGTACGTAAGCGGGCCTACAATGAGCAGTTCTTC. Translated, it gives CAWSVRKRAYNEQFF.

J is TRBJ2-7 and V is TRBV13; perhaps TRBD1 as D (6 bases). Germline CDR1 is PRHDT and CDR2 is FYEKMQ (reference sequence). CDR3 length: 13 residues. V was pared by 5 bases and J by 4 bases, with 12 bases between. The CDR3 sequence is CASSPRTEYEQYF. CDR3 nucleotide sequence: TGTGCCAGCAGCCCACGGACAGAGTACGAGCAGTACTTC.

The chain has TRBV11-2 and TRBJ2-1; D possibly corresponds to TRBD2 (6 bases). Germline V CDR1 and CDR2: SGHAT, FQNNGV. This CDR3 contains 18 residues. V lost 5 bases and J 5 bases, leaving 25 bases between the germline ends. The CDR3 spells CASSQEAPSAHPNNEQFF. The CDR3 coding sequence is TGTGCCAGCAGCCAGGAAGCCCCTAGCGCTCACCCTAACAATGAGCAGTTCTTC.

The DNA of the CDR3 is TGCGCCAGCAGCTTGGGTACAGGTCTCCAAGAGACCCAGTACTTC. It specifies CASSLGTGLQETQYF. The V and J genes are TRBV5-1 and TRBJ2-5, with D possibly TRBD1 on 5 matching bases. This CDR3 is 15 amino acids long. The V and J ends lost 0 bases and 1 base respectively, with 10 bases between them. Germline V CDR1 and CDR2: SGHRS, YFSETQ.

The chain is built from TRBV6-6 and TRBJ2-5; D unresolved. Trimming cost V 0 bases and J 3 bases, with 5 bases left between them. The germline gives CDR1 MNHNY, CDR2 SVGAGI (reference sequence). CDR3 length: 13 residues. The CDR3 sequence: CASSYSPEETQYF. CDR3 coding DNA: TGTGCCAGCAGTTACTCGCCAGAAGAGACCCAGTACTTC.

A few counts support this clone. This chain links TRBV2 with TRBJ1-2; tentatively, D is TRBD1 (6 bases). This CDR3 spans 14 amino acids. Trimming left V 2 bases short and J 3 bases short, with 10 bases between. CDR1 and CDR2 from the germline V gene are SNHLY and FYNNEI. As DNA, the CDR3 is TGTGCCAGCAGTGAACGGGGGGCCGACTATGGCTACACCTTC. This gives the protein CASSERGADYGYTF.

The chain links TRBV5-8 to TRBJ2-3, with 10 positions matching TRBD1. Germline V gives CDR1 SGHTS, CDR2 YDEGEE. J was trimmed by 3 bases and V by 5 bases; bases with no gene match: 9. The CDR3 runs to 16 residues. The DNA of the CDR3 is TGTGCCAGCAGTTGGGACAGGGGAGTCGGAACAGATACGCAGTATTTT. It codes for CASSWDRGVGTDTQYF.

This rearrangement joins TRBV6-5 to TRBJ1-5; 10 bases are a match to TRBD1. The CDR3 spans 16 residues. V trimming: 2 bases; J trimming: 2 bases; junction bases outside the gene matches: 3. Germline CDR1 is MNHEY and CDR2 is SVGAGI. Written as DNA, the CDR3 is TGTGCCAGCAGTTACGGGGGGACAGGGGGCAATCAGCCCCAGCATTTT. Protein sequence: CASSYGGTGGNQPQHF.